These 8 T cell receptor beta chains were sequenced from one sample in a study of immune evolution from preneoplasia to lung adenocarcinoma. Repertoires were generated with immunoSEQ multiplex PCR, while TCRdb's copy carries only in-frame clones and drops some. The sample lists about 8,200 clones, 75% to 85% occurring once. Material for sequencing was FFPE adjacent normal lung tissue. The receptors were gathered from a person aged 70 to 79 with lung adenocarcinoma.

This chain uses TRBV7-9 with TRBJ2-5, with 8 bases matching TRBD1. V shed 10 bases and J 5 bases; nucleotides not matched to a gene: 3. This CDR3 spans 11 amino acids. In germline, CDR1 is SEHNR, CDR2 FQNEAQ (reference sequence). CDR3 nucleotides: TGTGCCACACAGGGGGACGAGACCCAGTACTTC. Amino acids: CATQGDETQYF.

CDR3: CASSLATSGFSEQYF. The CDR3 DNA sequence: TGTGCCAGCAGCTTAGCGACTAGCGGATTTTCGGAGCAGTACTTC. J is TRBJ2-7 and V is TRBV11-3; 9 bases line up with TRBD2. The CDR3 length is 15 residues. V was pared by 1 base and J by 7 bases, with 8 bases of the junction left unmatched. The germline gives CDR1 SGHNT, CDR2 YENEEA. The full variable domain, rest sourced from reference TRBV11-3 and TRBJ2-7, is EAGVVQSPRYKIIEKKQPVAFWCNPISGHNTLYWYLQNLGQGPELLIRYENEEAVDDSQLPKDRFSAERLKGVDSTLKIQPAELGDSAVYLCASSLATSGFSEQYFGPGTRLTVT.

The V call is TRBV5-1, the J call TRBJ2-1, with 7 bases identical to TRBD1. The CDR3 contains 14 residues. Trimming cost V 0 bases and J 6 bases; bases outside gene matches: 3. Germline V gene sequence: CDR1 SGHRS, CDR2 YFSETQ. The CDR3 sequence: CASSLEGGVNEQFF. For the CDR3, the DNA is TGCGCCAGCAGCTTGGAAGGGGGCGTCAATGAGCAGTTCTTC.

This sequence joins TRBV11-3 and TRBJ2-5; TRBD1 is a possible D gene (6 bases). Trimming removed 5 bases at V and 3 bases at J, with 16 bases between. There are 15 residues in the CDR3. Germline CDR1 is SGHNT and CDR2 is YENEEA. CDR3 protein: CASSPGHWNEETQYF. The CDR3 nucleotides read TGTGCCAGCAGCCCGGGACATTGGAACGAAGAGACCCAGTACTTC.

As regards this clone: This sample includes further DNA sequences coding for the same CDR3. V usage is TRBV27 and J usage is TRBJ1-5; the match to TRBD1 covers 8 bases. The CDR3 runs to 14 residues. Germline V CDR1 and CDR2: MNHEY, SMNVEV (reference sequence). V shed 5 bases and J 4 bases; nucleotides not matched to a gene: 4. DNA for the CDR3: TGTGCCAGCAGTCCCACAGGGGGGAATCAGCCCCAGCATTTT. Translated: CASSPTGGNQPQHF.

This clone was detected only a few times. An end of the junction differs from the germline gene, which may be a read error. The genes are TRBV6-1 and TRBJ1-2; TRBD1 aligns across 7 bases. CDR3 length: 14 amino acids. CDR1 is MNHNS, CDR2 SASEGT, per germline. The CDR3 loop is CASSEDREDYGYTF. In nucleotides, the CDR3 is TGTGCCAGCAGCGAAGACAGGGAGGACTACGGCTACACCTTC.

Note on this clone: Other DNA sequences of this sample code for an identical CDR3. The chain is built from TRBV18 and TRBJ2-3, with D hard to call. The CDR3 totals 12 residues. Germline V CDR1 and CDR2: KGHSH, LQKENI. Trimming took off 4 bases at V and 1 base at J, with 3 bases between the two ends. The CDR3 is CASSRGTDTQYF. In DNA form, the CDR3 reads TGTGCCAGCTCACGAGGCACAGATACGCAGTATTTT.

The chain carries TRBV2 and TRBJ1-1; no reliable D call. Trimming shortened V by 2 bases and J by 1 base, and 8 bases separated the two germline ends. The CDR3 is 14 residues long. Germline CDR1 and CDR2: SNHLY and FYNNEI. The CDR3 coding sequence is TGTGCCAGCAGTGAAAGATCTGGGAACACTGAAGCTTTCTTT. This translates into CASSERSGNTEAFF. Based on the CDR3 plus reference TRBV2 and TRBJ1-1, the full variable domain is EPEVTQTPSHQVTQMGQEVILRCVPISNHLYFYWYRQILGQKVEFLVSFYNNEISEKSEIFDDQFSVERPDGSNFTLKIRSTKLEDSAMYFCASSERSGNTEAFFGQGTRLTVV.